This note documents a single TCR beta chain sequence. Clones were sequenced by immunoSEQ multiplex PCR, and TCRdb holds only the in-frame ones, with some missing. The sample includes fewer than 400,000 clones, around nine tenths of them seen just once. V lost 6 bases and J lost 0, with 15 bases in between. Per germline, CDR1 MNHNS and CDR2 SASEGT. This CDR3 is 17 amino acids long. This entry comes from a study of blood T cell repertoires in COVID-19. V usage is TRBV6-1 and J usage is TRBJ1-6; weak D call: TRBD1 (6 bases). This sequence was found in a woman under 40 who had been exposed to COVID-19. The sample consisted of PBMCs or T cells enriched from blood (not recorded which). The CDR3, as DNA: TGTGCCAGCAGGGAAACAGGGTTTAGCTCCTATAATTCACCCCTCCACTTT. Encoded protein: CASRETGFSSYNSPLHF.